This T cell receptor (beta chain) appears in the sequencing data of a study of cytomegalovirus exposure and HLA in healthy donors. Study-wide results and caveats: The CMV antigen specificity of a few CMV-associated chains was confirmed through in vitro analysis. Common viral pathogens seemed, in a later analysis, to connect with several of the most significant clusters. Within a later analysis, the majority of CMV-associated TCR beta chains appeared HLA-restricted.

Trimming cost V 7 bases and J 0 bases; bases outside gene matches: 4. The germline V gene encodes CDR1 WNHNN and CDR2 SYGVQD (reference sequence). This CDR3 region has 15 residues. Both 60 Vbeta primers and 13 Jbeta primers went into the PCR. Assay used: immunoSEQ multiplex PCR; TCRdb lists only in-frame clones, some missing. The table lists approximately 170,000 clones, approximately 84% of them singletons. Worth noting for this clone: Its antigen is unknown.

The chain has TRBV10-1 and TRBJ2-1, with 9 bases lining up with TRBD2. This clonotype was sampled from a woman between 40 and 55 years old in good health and CMV-seropositive. The sample consisted of PBMCs. CDR3 sequence: CASKASGDSYNEQFF. CDR3 nucleotide sequence: TGCGCCAGCAAAGCTAGCGGGGACTCCTACAATGAGCAGTTCTTC.